A single sample is the source of the 9 T cell receptor beta chains below, sequenced in a study of shared clonotypes between healthy human individuals. Naive-designated CD8 cells lacked CD45RO, were positively enriched for CCR7, and omitted terminally differentiated effector memory CD45RA+ cells. Using immunoSEQ multiplex PCR, the repertoire was profiled, and TCRdb retains in-frame clones only, with some absent. The data contain roughly 770,000 clones, around 96% of them singletons. The sample consisted of naive CD8+ T cells sorted from blood. These receptors were collected from a man aged 30 to 39 in good health.

The chain couples TRBV7-3 to TRBJ2-3; 12 bases map to TRBD2. Germline V gene sequence: CDR1 SGHTA, CDR2 FQGTGA. This CDR3 is 17 amino acids long. The V gene end was trimmed by 1 base and the J gene end by 2 bases; junction bases not matched to a gene: 4. In nucleotides, the CDR3 is TGTGCCAGCAGCTTAAATGGACTAGCGGGACCCACAGATACGCAGTATTTT. Translation gives CASSLNGLAGPTDTQYF.

Turning to this clone: Mismatch with germline at one junction end may stem from a read error. The CDR3 reads CASSLSDTQYF. The CDR3 DNA reads as TGTGCCAGCAGCTTATCTGATACGCAGTATTTT. This sequence joins TRBV28 and TRBJ2-3; D not resolved. The CDR3 sequence is 11 residues long. The germline gives CDR1 MDHEN, CDR2 SYDVKM.

The chain recombines TRBV11-3 with TRBJ2-7; TRBD1 matches at 8 bases. This CDR3 is 14 amino acids long. Germline CDR1 SGHNT, CDR2 YENEEA. Losses at the gene ends were 4 bases for V and 5 bases for J; bases not matched to a gene: 7. The CDR3: CASSSRTGSHEQYF. The CDR3 region has the DNA TGTGCCAGCAGCTCCCGGACAGGGTCCCACGAGCAGTACTTC.

The chain couples TRBV11-2 to TRBJ2-2; D remains ambiguous. Germline CDR1 and CDR2: SGHAT and FQNNGV. V was cut by 6 bases and J by 1 base, with 6 bases left in between. This CDR3 contains 13 residues. CDR3 nucleotides: TGTGCCAGCAGACCAGAGAACACCGGGGAGCTGTTTTTT. Its protein product is CASRPENTGELFF.

The rearrangement joins TRBV29-1 to TRBJ2-5, with 8 positions matching TRBD1. J lost 5 bases, V lost 6 bases, and 8 bases had no gene match. Germline CDR1 is SQVTM and CDR2 is ANQGSEA. The CDR3 totals 13 residues. The CDR3 reads CSVADRAQETQYF. CDR3 in DNA: TGCAGCGTCGCGGACAGGGCCCAGGAGACCCAGTACTTC.

The chain is built from TRBV10-3 and TRBJ2-5; the match to TRBD1 covers 7 bases. Per the germline V gene, CDR1 is ENHRY and CDR2 is SYGVKD. CDR3 size: 15 residues. Unmatched junction bases numbered 12, after V lost 6 bases and J lost 5 bases. This chain's CDR3 is CAISPNRGQEETQYF. In DNA, the CDR3 is TGTGCCATCAGCCCCAACAGGGGTCAGGAGGAGACCCAGTACTTC.

This sequence joins TRBV19 and TRBJ1-2; a weak D match, TRBD1 (5 bases). Germline V gene data show CDR1 as LNHDA and CDR2 as SQIVND (reference sequence). This CDR3 is built from 17 residues. Trimming took 7 bases from V and 0 from J, leaving 21 bases between them. CDR3 in amino acids: CASTSTREGSANYGYTF. Written as DNA, the CDR3 is TGTGCCAGTACCTCAACCAGAGAGGGGAGCGCTAACTATGGCTACACCTTC.

Concerning this clone: Other DNA sequences in the same sample also yield this CDR3. This chain uses TRBV29-1 with TRBJ2-7, with D hard to call. Germline V gene lookup returns CDR1 SQVTM and CDR2 ANQGSEA. Deletions cut 4 bases from V and 6 bases from J, with 7 bases between. This CDR3 has 10 residues. The CDR3 nucleotides are TGCAGCGTTGGGGGTAGCGAGCAGTACTTC. This translates into CSVGGSEQYF.

The V gene is TRBV29-1, the J gene TRBJ2-7, with 10 bases matching TRBD2. The germline gives CDR1 SQVTM, CDR2 ANQGSEA. J lost 3 bases, V lost 5 bases, and 4 bases had no gene match. This CDR3 has 13 residues. CDR3 region: CSVRSSGSYEQYF. The CDR3 DNA reads as TGCAGCGTTAGGTCTAGCGGGAGCTACGAGCAGTACTTC.